These T cell receptor beta chains were read from a single sample in a study of T cell changes during pregnancy in multiple sclerosis. Using immunoSEQ multiplex PCR, the repertoire was profiled, and TCRdb retains in-frame clones only, with some absent. Among roughly 110,000 clones listed, about nine tenths were seen once. The sample was peripheral blood, taken after pregnancy. The receptor source for this set is a female donor with multiple sclerosis, enrolled in a pregnancy study. Each CDR3 is given with its conserved first and last residue. A D gene is named only where the DNA matches it firmly. Only part of the rows carry a size: once, few, many, or a class if the clone is expanded.

>.|.|TRBJ2-2|TRBV5-1
TGCGCCAGCGCCCCGGGACACCTCGCGAACACCGGGGAGCTGTTTTTT
CASAPGHLANTGELFF
>.|TRBD1|TRBJ2-1|TRBV29-1
TGCAGCGCCGACGTAGGAGACAGGGAGGAGCAGTTCTTC
CSADVGDREEQFF
>.|TRBD2|TRBJ2-7|TRBV7-3
TGTGCCAGCAGCCCCTACCCGAGGGGACTAGCGGGGGCCGAGCAGTACTTC
CASSPYPRGLAGAEQYF
>.|.|TRBJ2-1|TRBV5-6
TGTGCCAGCAGCTCCGGGACAAGGTCCAACAATGAGCAGTTCTTC
CASSSGTRSNNEQFF
>.|.|TRBJ2-5|TRBV7-9
TGTGCCAGCAGCGAAAGACAGCTCCAAGAGACCCAGTACTTC
CASSERQLQETQYF
>.|.|TRBJ1-2|TRBV30
TGTGCCTGGAGTTCCGGAGGGGGCTACACCTTC
CAWSSGGGYTF
>.|TRBD1|TRBJ2-5|TRBV7-9
TGTGCCAGCAGCTCGATTCCGTCGACAGGGGGAAGGGTTCAGACCCAGTACTTC
CASSSIPSTGGRVQTQYF
>once|.|TRBJ2-5|TRBV27
TGTGCCAGCAGTCCGGCCGGGACTCGATTAGCGGAGACCCAGTACTTC
CASSPAGTRLAETQYF
>.|TRBD1|TRBJ2-1|TRBV5-1
TGCGCCAGGGAGGAACAGGGGACCTCAACGACCGTTGAGCAGTTCTTC
CAREEQGTSTTVEQFF
>.|.|TRBJ2-5|TRBV27
TGTGCCAGCAGTGGCCCAGGGCGAGAGACCCAGTACTTC
CASSGPGRETQYF
>.|.|TRBJ1-2|TRBV6-1
TGTGCCAGCAGTGAAGCGGTGACAGAGAACTATGGCTACACCTTC
CASSEAVTENYGYTF
>.|TRBD1|TRBJ2-4|TRBV28
TGTGCCAGCAGCCGCGACAGGGGAGCCAAAAACATTCAGTACTTC
CASSRDRGAKNIQYF
>.|TRBD1|TRBJ1-1|TRBV15
TGTGCCACCAGCTCGAGGGACAGGGGCATGAGGAACACTGAAGCTTTCTTT
CATSSRDRGMRNTEAFF
>.|.|TRBJ1-5|TRBV7-8
TGTGCCAGCAGCTTAGCGGCAGGGAGGGGTCAGCCCCAGCATTTT
CASSLAAGRGQPQHF
>.|TRBD1|TRBJ1-1|TRBV2
TGTGCCAGCAGTGCAGGGGGATGGACTGAAGCTTTCTTT
CASSAGGWTEAFF
>.|TRBD2|TRBJ2-6|TRBV19
TGTGCCAGTAGTAAATGGACTAGCAGTGGGGCCAACGTCCTGACTTTC
CASSKWTSSGANVLTF
>.|TRBD2|TRBJ2-1|TRBV30
TGTGCCTGGAGTGAAGGACTAGGGAATGAGCAGTTCTTC
CAWSEGLGNEQFF